The clone carrying this TCR beta chain came up a few times. Germline V gives CDR1 MGHDK, CDR2 SYGVNS. V shed 0 bases and J 4 bases; nucleotides not matched to a gene: 7. The CDR3 has 17 residues. Clones were sequenced by immunoSEQ multiplex PCR, and TCRdb holds only the in-frame ones, with some missing. The table has approximately 760,000 clones, roughly 88% seen once. The data derive from a study of shared T cell receptors in the human thymus. These data were likewise used in another study, on human thymus T cells. That investigation notes: Each of the donors was a healthy Finnish infant who was undergoing open corrective cardiac surgery for congenital heart defects. Corrective heart surgery yielded the resections from which the thymus tissue came. Repertoires sampled from thymus and blood appeared biased in V and J gene usage.

The chain has TRBV25-1 and TRBJ1-4; TRBD1 matches at 8 bases. Sequencing was carried out using thymocytes. The TCR was taken from a girl in the first two years of life with a congenital heart defect. This CDR3 reads CASSEYHDRGLNEKLFF. DNA for the CDR3: TGTGCCAGCAGTGAATACCACGACAGGGGCCTTAATGAAAAACTGTTTTTT.